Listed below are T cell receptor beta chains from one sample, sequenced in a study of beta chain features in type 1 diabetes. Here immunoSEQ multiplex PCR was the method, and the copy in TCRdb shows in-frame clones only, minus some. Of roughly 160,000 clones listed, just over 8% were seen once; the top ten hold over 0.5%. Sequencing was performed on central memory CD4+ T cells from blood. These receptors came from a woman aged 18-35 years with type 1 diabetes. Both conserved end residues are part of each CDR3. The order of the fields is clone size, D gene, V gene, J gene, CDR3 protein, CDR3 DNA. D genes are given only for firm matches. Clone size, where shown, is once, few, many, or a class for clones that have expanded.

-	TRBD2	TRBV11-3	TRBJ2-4	CASSLSGGRANIQYF	TGTGCCAGCAGCTTATCGGGAGGTCGCGCTAACATTCAGTACTTC
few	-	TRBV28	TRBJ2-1	CASSSGGGEQFF	TGTGCCAGCAGTTCGGGGGGCGGTGAGCAGTTCTTC
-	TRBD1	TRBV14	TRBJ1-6	CASSLGTAHSPLHF	TGTGCCAGCAGCCTCGGGACAGCGCATTCACCCCTCCACTTT
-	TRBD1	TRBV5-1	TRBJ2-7	CASSQQTGGNEQYF	TGCGCCAGCAGCCAACAGACAGGGGGAAACGAGCAGTACTTC
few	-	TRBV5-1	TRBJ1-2	CASSRDRRYTF	TGCGCCAGCAGCCGAGACAGGAGGTACACCTTC
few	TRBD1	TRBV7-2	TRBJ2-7	CASSTRQGHSYEQYF	TGTGCCAGCAGCACCAGACAGGGCCATTCCTACGAGCAGTACTTC
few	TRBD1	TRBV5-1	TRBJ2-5	CASSPGQGSETQYF	TGCGCCAGCAGCCCCGGACAGGGGAGCGAGACCCAGTACTTC
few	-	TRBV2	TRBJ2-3	CASSGTATSTDTQYF	TGTGCCAGCAGTGGGACAGCGACTAGCACAGATACGCAGTATTTT
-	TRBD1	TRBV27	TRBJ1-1	CASSPGSGTGNTEAFF	TGTGCCAGCAGTCCGGGATCCGGGACAGGGAACACTGAAGCTTTCTTT
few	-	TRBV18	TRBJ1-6	CASSPQGGTRSSPLHF	TGTGCCAGCTCACCACAGGGGGGGACCAGAAGTTCACCCCTCCACTTT
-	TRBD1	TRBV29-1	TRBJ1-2	CSVDGTGQKGGYTF	TGCAGCGTTGACGGGACAGGACAAAAGGGTGGCTACACCTTC
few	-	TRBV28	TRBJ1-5	CASIDLGQGNQPQHF	TGTGCCAGCATCGACCTGGGACAAGGAAATCAGCCCCAGCATTTT
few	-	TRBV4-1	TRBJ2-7	CASSQPGRARTYEQYF	TGCGCCAGCAGCCAACCGGGGAGAGCGCGAACCTACGAGCAGTACTTC
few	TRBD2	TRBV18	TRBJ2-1	CASSQGLAMFNEQFF	TGTGCCAGCTCACAGGGACTAGCAATGTTCAATGAGCAGTTCTTC
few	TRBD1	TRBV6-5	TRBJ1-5	CASGTGGDQPQHF	TGTGCCAGCGGGACAGGGGGGGATCAGCCCCAGCATTTT
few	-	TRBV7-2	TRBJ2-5	CASSDPNGQETQYF	TGTGCCAGCAGCGACCCAAACGGGCAAGAGACCCAGTACTTC
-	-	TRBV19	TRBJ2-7	CASSPLFQSYEQYF	TGTGCCAGTAGTCCCCTATTCCAATCCTACGAGCAGTACTTC
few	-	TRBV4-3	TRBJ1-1	CASSQEPGNTEAFF	TGCGCCAGCAGCCAAGAGCCAGGGAACACTGAAGCTTTCTTT
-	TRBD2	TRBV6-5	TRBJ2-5	CASSRTSRETQYF	TGTGCCAGCAGTCGGACTAGCCGGGAGACCCAGTACTTC
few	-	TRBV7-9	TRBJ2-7	CASSLVQGIYEQYF	TGTGCCAGCAGCTTAGTACAGGGAATCTACGAGCAGTACTTC
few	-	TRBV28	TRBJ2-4	CASNGGAKNIQYF	TGTGCCAGCAACGGGGGTGCCAAAAACATTCAGTACTTC
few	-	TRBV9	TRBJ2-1	CASSQDGQSEQFF	TGTGCCAGCAGCCAAGATGGACAGTCGGAGCAGTTCTTC
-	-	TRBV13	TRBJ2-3	CASRLVSTDTQYF	TGTGCCAGCAGACTAGTGAGCACAGATACGCAGTATTTT